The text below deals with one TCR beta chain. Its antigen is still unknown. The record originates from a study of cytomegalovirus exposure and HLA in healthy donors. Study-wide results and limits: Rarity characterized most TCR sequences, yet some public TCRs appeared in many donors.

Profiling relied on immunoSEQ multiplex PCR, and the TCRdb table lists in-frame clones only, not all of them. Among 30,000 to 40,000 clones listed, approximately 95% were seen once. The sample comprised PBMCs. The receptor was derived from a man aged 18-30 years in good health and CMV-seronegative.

The CDR3 coding sequence is TGTGCCAGCAGCAAGCCAACACCGGGAGCCCTCACCGGGGAGCTGTTTTTT. Its protein is CASSKPTPGALTGELFF. The gene calls are TRBV11-3 and TRBJ2-2; perhaps TRBD2 as D (6 bases). This CDR3 region has 17 residues. V was trimmed by 5 bases and J by 4 bases, leaving 20 bases between them. Germline CDR1 reads SGHNT; CDR2 reads YENEEA.